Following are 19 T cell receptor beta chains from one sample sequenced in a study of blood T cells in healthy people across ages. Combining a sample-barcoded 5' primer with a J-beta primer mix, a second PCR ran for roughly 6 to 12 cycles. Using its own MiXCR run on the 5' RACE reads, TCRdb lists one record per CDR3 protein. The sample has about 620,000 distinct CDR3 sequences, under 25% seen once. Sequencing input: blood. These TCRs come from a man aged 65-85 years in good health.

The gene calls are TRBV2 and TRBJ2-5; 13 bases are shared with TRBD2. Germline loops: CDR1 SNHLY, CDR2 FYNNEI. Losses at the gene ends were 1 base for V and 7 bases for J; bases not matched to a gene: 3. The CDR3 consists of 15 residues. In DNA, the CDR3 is TGTGCCAGCAGTGAAGGACTAGCGGGAGGAATGACCCAGTACTTC. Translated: CASSEGLAGGMTQYF.

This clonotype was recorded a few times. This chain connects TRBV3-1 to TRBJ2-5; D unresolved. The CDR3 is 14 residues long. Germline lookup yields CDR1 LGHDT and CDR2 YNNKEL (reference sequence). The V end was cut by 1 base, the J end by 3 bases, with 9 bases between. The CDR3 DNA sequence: TGTGCCAGCAGCCAAGGACTGGGGAAAGAGACCCAGTACTTC. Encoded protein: CASSQGLGKETQYF.

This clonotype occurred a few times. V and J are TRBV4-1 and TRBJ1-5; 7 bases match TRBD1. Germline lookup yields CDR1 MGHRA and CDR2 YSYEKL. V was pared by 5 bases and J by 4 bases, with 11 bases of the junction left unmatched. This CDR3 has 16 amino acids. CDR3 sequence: CASSLSGATGNQPQHF. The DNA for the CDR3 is TGCGCCAGCAGCTTAAGTGGGGCGACAGGGAATCAGCCCCAGCATTTT.

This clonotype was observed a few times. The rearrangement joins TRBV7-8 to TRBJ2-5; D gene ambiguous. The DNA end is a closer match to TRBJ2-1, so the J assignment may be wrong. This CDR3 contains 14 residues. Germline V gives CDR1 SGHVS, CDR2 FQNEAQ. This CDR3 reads CASSLGGFHNEQFF. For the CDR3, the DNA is TGTGCCAGCAGCTTAGGGGGATTCCACAATGAGCAGTTCTTC.

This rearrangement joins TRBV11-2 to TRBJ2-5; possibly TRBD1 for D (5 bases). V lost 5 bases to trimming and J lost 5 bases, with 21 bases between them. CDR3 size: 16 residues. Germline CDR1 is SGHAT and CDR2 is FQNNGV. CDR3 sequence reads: CASSPWGGLLTETQYF. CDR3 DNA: TGTGCCAGCAGCCCCTGGGGCGGCCTGCTCACGGAGACCCAGTACTTC.

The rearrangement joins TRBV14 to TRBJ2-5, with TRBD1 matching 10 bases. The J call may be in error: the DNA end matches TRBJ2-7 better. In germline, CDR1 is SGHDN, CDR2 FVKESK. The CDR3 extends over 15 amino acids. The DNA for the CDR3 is TGTGCCAGCAGCCGAAGGGACAGGGGAGCCTACGAGCAGTACTTC. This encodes CASSRRDRGAYEQYF.

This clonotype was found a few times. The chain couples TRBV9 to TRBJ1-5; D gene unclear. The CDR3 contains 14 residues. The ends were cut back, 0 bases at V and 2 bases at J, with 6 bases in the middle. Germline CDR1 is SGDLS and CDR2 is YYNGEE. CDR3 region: CASSVGQGNQPQHF. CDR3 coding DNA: TGTGCCAGCAGCGTAGGGCAGGGCAATCAGCCCCAGCATTTT.

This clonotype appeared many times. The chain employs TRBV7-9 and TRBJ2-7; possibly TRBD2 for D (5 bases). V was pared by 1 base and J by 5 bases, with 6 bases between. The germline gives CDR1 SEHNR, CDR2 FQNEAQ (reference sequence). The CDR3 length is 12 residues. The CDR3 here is CASSLVGDEQYF. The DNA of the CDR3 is TGTGCCAGCAGCTTAGTGGGAGACGAGCAGTACTTC. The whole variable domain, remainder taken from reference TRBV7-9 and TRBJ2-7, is DTGVSQNPRHKITKRGQNVTFRCDPISEHNRLYWYRQTLGQGPEFLTYFQNEAQLEKSRLLSDRFSAERPKGSFSTLEIQRTEQGDSAMYLCASSLVGDEQYFGPGTRLTVT.

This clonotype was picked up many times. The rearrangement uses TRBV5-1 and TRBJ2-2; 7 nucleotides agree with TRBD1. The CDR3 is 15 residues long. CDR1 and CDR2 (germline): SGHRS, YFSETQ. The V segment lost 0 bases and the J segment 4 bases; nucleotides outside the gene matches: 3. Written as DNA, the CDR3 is TGCGCCAGCAGCTTGGACAGGGGTAGCACCGGGGAGCTGTTTTTT. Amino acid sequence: CASSLDRGSTGELFF.

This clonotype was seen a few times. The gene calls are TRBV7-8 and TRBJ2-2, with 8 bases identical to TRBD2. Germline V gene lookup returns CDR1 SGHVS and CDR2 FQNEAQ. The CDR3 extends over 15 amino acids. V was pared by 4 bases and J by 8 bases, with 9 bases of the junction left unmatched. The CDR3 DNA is TGTGCCAGCAGCTCGTTAGCGGGGAAAGGGGGGGAGCTGTTTTTT. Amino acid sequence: CASSSLAGKGGELFF.

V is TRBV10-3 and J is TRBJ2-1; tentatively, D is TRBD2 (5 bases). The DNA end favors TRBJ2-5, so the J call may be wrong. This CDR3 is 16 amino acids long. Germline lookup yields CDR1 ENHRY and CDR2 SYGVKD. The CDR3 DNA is TGTGCCATCAGTGAGCCGAGGGTATCTGGGGATGAGACCCAGTACTTC. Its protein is CAISEPRVSGDETQYF.

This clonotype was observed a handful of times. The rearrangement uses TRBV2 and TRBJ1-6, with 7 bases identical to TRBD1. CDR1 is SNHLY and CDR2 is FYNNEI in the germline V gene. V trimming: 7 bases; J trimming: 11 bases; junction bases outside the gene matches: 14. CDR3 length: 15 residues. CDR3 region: CASNTEWAGGAPLHF. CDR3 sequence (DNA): TGTGCCAGCAATACGGAGTGGGCAGGGGGTGCACCCCTCCACTTT.

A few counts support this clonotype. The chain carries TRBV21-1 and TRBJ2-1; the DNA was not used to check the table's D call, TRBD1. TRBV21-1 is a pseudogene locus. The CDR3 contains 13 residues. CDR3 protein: CASRPGPFNEQFF. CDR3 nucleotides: TGTGCCAGCAGGCCGGGACCCTTTAATGAGCAGTTCTTC.

CDR3 protein: CATSDAGQGTDTQYF. The CDR3 region has the DNA TGTGCCACCAGTGATGCGGGACAGGGAACAGATACGCAGTATTTT. The J gene is TRBJ2-3, the V gene TRBV24-1, with 9 bases identical to TRBD1. The V segment lost 3 bases and the J segment 3 bases; nucleotides outside the gene matches: 3. CDR1 and CDR2 (germline): KGHDR, SFDVKD. The CDR3 spans 15 residues.

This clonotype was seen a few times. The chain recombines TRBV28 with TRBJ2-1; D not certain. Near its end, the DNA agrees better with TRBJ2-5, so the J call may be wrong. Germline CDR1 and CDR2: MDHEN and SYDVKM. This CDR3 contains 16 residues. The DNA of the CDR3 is TGTGCCAGCACATCCGAGGTCGCAGTCATCCGAGAGACCCAGTACTTC. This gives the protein CASTSEVAVIRETQYF.

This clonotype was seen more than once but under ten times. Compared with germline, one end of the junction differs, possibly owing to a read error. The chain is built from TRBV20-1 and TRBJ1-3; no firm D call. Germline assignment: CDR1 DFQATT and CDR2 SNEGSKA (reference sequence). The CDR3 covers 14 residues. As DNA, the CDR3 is TGCAGTGCCACTGACGGTTTAATTGGAGACACCATATATTTT. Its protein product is CSATDGLIGDTIYF.

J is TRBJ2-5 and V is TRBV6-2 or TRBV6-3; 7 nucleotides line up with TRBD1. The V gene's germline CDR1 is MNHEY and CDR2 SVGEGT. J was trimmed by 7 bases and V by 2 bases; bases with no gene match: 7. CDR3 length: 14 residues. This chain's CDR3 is CASSYGQARTTQYF. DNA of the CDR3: TGTGCCAGCAGTTACGGACAGGCCAGGACGACCCAGTACTTC.

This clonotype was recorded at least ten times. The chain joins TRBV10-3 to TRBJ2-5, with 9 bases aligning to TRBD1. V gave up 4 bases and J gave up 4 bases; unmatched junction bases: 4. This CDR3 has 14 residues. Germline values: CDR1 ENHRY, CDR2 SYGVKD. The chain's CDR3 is CAISATGGAETQYF. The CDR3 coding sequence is TGTGCCATCAGTGCAACAGGGGGCGCAGAGACCCAGTACTTC.

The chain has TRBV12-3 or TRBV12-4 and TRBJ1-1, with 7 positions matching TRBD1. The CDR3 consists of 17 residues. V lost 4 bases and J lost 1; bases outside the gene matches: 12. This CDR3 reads CASSSTLPGTANTEAFF. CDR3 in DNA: TGTGCCAGCAGTTCGACCCTTCCCGGGACAGCGAACACTGAAGCTTTCTTT.